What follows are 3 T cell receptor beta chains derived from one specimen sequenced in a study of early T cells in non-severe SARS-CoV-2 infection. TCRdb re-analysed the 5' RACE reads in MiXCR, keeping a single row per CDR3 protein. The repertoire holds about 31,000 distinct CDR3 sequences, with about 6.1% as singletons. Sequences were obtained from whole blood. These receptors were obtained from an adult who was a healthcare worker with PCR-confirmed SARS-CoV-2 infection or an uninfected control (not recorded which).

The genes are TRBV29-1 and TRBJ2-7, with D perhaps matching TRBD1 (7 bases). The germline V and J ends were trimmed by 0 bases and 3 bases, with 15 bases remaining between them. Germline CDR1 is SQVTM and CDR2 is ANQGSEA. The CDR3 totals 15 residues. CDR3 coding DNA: TGCAGCGTTGAAGATCAGGAGGGACAGCACTACGAGCAGTACTTC. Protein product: CSVEDQEGQHYEQYF.

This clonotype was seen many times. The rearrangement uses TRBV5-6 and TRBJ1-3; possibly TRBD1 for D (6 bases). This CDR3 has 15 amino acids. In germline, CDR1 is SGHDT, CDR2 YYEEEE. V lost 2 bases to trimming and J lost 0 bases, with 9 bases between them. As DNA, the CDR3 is TGTGCCAGCAGCTTCAGAGGGGGCTCTGGAAACACCATATATTTT. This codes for CASSFRGGSGNTIYF.

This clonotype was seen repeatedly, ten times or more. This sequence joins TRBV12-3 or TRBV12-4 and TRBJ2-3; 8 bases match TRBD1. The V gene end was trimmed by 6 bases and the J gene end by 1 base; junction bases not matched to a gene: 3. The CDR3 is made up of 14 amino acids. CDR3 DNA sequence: TGTGCCAGCAGACAGACAGGGGGCACAGATACGCAGTATTTT. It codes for CASRQTGGTDTQYF.